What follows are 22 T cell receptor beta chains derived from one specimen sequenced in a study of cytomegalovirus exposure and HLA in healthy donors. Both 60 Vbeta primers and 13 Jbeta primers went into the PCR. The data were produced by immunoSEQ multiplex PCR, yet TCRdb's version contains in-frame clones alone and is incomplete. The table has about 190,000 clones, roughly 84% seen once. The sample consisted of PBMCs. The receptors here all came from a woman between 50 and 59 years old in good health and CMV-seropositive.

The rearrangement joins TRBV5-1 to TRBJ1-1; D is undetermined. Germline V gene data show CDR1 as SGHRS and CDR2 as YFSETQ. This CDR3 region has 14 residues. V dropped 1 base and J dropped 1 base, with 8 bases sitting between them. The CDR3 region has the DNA TGCGCCAGCAGCTTGTCAACAGCGAACACTGAAGCTTTCTTT. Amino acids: CASSLSTANTEAFF. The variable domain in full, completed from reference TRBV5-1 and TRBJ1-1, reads KAGVTQTPRYLIKTRGQQVTLSCSPISGHRSVSWYQQTPGQGLQFLFEYFSETQRNKGNFPGRFSGRQFSNSRSEMNVSTLELGDSALYLCASSLSTANTEAFFGQGTRLTVV.

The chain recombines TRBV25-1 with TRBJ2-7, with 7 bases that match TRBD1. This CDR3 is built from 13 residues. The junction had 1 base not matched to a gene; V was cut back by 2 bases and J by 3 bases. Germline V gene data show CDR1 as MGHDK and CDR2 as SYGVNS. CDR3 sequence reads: CASSEPGGYEQYF. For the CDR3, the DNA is TGTGCCAGCAGTGAACCAGGGGGCTACGAGCAGTACTTC.

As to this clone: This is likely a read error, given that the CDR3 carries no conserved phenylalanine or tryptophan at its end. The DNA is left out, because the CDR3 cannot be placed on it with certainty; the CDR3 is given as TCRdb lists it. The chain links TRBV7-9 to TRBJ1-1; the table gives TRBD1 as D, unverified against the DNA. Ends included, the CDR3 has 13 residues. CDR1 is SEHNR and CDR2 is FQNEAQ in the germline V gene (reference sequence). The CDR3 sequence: CASSSIPDKLHLE.

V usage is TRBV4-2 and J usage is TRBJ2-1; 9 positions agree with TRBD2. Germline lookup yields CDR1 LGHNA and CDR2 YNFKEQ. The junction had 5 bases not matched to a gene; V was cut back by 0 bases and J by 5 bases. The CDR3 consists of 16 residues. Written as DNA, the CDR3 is TGTGCCAGCAGCCAAGAGTCGCTAGCGGGAAACAATGAGCAGTTCTTC. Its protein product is CASSQESLAGNNEQFF.

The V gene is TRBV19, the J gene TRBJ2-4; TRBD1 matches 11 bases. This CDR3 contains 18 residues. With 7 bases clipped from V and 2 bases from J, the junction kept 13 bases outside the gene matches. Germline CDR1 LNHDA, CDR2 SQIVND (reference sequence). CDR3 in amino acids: CASKSFLGTGGTKNIQYF. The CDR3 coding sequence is TGTGCCAGTAAAAGTTTTCTCGGGACAGGGGGGACCAAAAACATTCAGTACTTC.

CDR3 in amino acids: CASRLSTDTQYF. The CDR3 DNA is TGTGCCAGCAGACTGAGCACAGATACGCAGTATTTT. The chain combines TRBV5-6 with TRBJ2-3; no firm D call. Germline CDR1 reads SGHDT; CDR2 reads YYEEEE. Between the trimmed V and J ends, which lost 5 bases and 0 bases, there was a span of 4 bases. This CDR3 spans 12 amino acids.

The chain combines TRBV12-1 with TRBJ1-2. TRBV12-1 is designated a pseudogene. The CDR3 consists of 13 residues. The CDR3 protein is CASSFRSAYGYTF. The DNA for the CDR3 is TGTGCCAGCAGCTTTCGGTCCGCATATGGCTACACCTTC.

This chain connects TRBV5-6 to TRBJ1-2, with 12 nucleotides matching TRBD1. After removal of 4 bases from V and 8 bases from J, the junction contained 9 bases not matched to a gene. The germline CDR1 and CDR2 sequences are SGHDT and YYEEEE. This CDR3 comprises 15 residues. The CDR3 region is CASSAAGQGASGYTF. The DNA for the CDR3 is TGTGCCAGCAGCGCCGCGGGACAGGGGGCGTCCGGCTACACCTTC.

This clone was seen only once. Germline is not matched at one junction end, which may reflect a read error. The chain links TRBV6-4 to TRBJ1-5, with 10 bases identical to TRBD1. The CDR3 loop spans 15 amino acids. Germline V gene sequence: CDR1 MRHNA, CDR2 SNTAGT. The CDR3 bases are TGTGCCAGCAGTTACTCGAGGACAGGGGGGTCACCCCAGCATTTT. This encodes CASSYSRTGGSPQHF.

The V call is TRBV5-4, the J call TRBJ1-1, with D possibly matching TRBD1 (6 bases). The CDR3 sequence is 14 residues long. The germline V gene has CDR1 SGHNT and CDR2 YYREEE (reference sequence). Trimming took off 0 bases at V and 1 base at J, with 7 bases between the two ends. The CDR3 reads CASSLGQANTEAFF. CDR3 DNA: TGTGCCAGCAGCTTGGGACAGGCGAACACTGAAGCTTTCTTT.

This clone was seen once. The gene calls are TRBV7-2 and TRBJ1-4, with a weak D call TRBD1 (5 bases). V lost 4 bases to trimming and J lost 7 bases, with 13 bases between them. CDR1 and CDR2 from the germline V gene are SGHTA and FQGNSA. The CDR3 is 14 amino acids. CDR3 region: CASSSPGRGEKLFF. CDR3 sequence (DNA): TGTGCCAGCAGCTCCCCCGGTAGGGGTGAAAAACTGTTTTTT.

The CDR3 here is CASSQPTGTGRETEAFF. DNA of the CDR3: TGTGCCAGCAGCCAACCCACCGGGACAGGGAGGGAAACTGAAGCTTTCTTT. The chain joins TRBV4-2 to TRBJ1-1; 9 bases agree with TRBD1. Germline-derived CDR1 and CDR2 are LGHNA and YNFKEQ. CDR3 length equals 17 residues. J gave up 5 bases and V 2 bases, and 12 bases lay outside the gene matches.

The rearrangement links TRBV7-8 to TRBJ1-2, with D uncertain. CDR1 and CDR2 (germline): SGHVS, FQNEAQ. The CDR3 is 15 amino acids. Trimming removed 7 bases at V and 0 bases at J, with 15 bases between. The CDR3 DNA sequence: TGTGCCAGCACCCTCGGGATAGGGCCTAACTATGGCTACACCTTC. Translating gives CASTLGIGPNYGYTF.

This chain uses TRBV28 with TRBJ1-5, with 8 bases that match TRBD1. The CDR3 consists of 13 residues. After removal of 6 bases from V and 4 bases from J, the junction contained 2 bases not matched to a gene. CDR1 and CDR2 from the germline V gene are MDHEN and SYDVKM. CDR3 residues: CASRNRGNQPQHF. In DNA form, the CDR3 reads TGTGCCAGCAGAAACAGGGGGAATCAGCCCCAGCATTTT.

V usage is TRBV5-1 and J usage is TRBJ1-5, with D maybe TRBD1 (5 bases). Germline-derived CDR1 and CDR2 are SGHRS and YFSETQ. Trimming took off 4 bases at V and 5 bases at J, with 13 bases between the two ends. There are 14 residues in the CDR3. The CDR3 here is CASSQSSGDQPQHF. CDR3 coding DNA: TGCGCCAGCAGCCAATCATCGGGGGATCAGCCCCAGCATTTT.

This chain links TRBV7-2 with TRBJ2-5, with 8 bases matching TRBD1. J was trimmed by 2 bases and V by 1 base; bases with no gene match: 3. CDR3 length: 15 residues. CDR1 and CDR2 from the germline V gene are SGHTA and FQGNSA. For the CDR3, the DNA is TGTGCCAGCAGCTTAGGGACAGGGCGACAAGAGACCCAGTACTTC. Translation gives CASSLGTGRQETQYF.

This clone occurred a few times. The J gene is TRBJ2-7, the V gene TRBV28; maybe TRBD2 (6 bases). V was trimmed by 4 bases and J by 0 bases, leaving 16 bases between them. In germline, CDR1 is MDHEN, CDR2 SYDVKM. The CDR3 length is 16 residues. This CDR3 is CASSSPMRGLSYEQYF. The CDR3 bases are TGTGCCAGCAGTTCCCCTATGAGGGGACTCTCCTACGAGCAGTACTTC. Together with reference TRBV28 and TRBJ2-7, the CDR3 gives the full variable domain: DVKVTQSSRYLVKRTGEKVFLECVQDMDHENMFWYRQDPGLGLRLIYFSYDVKMKEKGDIPEGYSVSREKKERFSLILESASTNQTSMYLCASSSPMRGLSYEQYFGPGTRLTVT.

As DNA, the CDR3 is TGTGCCAGTAGCCCTAGCGGCAAAGAGACCCAGTACTTC. This translates into CASSPSGKETQYF. This sequence joins TRBV19 and TRBJ2-5; TRBD2 matches at 7 bases. Losses at the gene ends were 6 bases for V and 3 bases for J; bases not matched to a gene: 4. Germline-derived CDR1 and CDR2 are LNHDA and SQIVND (reference sequence). The CDR3 covers 13 residues.

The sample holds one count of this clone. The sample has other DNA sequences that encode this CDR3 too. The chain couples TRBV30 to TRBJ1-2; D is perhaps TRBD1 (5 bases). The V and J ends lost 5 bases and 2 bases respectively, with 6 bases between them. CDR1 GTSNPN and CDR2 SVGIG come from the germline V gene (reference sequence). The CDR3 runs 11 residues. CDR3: CAWGANYGYTF. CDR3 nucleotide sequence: TGTGCCTGGGGGGCCAACTATGGCTACACCTTC.

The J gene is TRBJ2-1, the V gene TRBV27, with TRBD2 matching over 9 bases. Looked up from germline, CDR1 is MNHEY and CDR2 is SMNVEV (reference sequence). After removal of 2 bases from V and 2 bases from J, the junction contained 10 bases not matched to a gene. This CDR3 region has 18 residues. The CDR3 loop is CASSLRGRGGATYNEQFF. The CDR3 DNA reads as TGTGCCAGCAGTTTACGTGGGCGGGGGGGGGCTACCTACAATGAGCAGTTCTTC.

This chain's CDR3 is CASSDRARETGELFF. The DNA of the CDR3 is TGTGCCAGCAGTGACCGGGCGCGGGAAACCGGGGAGCTGTTTTTT. This chain connects TRBV2 to TRBJ2-2; perhaps TRBD2 as D (6 bases). Germline V gene sequence: CDR1 SNHLY, CDR2 FYNNEI. The V end lost 3 bases, the J end lost 5 bases, and 13 bases lay between the germline ends. The length of the CDR3 is 15 residues.

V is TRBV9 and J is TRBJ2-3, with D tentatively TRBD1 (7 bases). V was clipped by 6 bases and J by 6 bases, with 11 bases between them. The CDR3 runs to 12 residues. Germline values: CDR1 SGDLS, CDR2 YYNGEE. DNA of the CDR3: TGTGCCAGCAAGGGGGCGGGGGATACGCAGTATTTT. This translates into CASKGAGDTQYF.